Presented here are 18 T cell receptor beta chains from one specimen sequenced in a study of molecular identifiers for immune sequencing clone quantification (dated by TCRdb to 2017 to 2018). Libraries came from PCR. This sample was sequenced with a NextSeq 500. The raw public reads went through TCRdb reprocessing: fastp at Q25, MiXCR clone calling, in-frame beta chains kept. Each CDR3 protein gets just one entry, which takes the most common genes and DNA from the rows behind it. This sample has 400,000 to 600,000 distinct CDR3 sequences in its table, and 25% of those were observed once. Under 0.85% of the sample is taken by the ten largest. Sequenced: naive CD8+ T cells from blood, with Jurkat cell RNA spiked in. The sample's cell subset or site, from its label and the paper: FACS-sorted CD8+CD4-CCR7+CD45RA+ naive T cells. Receptor source: a human donor in good health. Some libraries in this study had Jurkat cell RNA spiked in.

In this sample, this clonotype turned up many times. The chain has TRBV12-3 or TRBV12-4 and TRBJ2-1, with 8 bases fitting TRBD1. The CDR3 is made up of 13 amino acids. Trimming at V came to 6 bases and at J to 10 bases, leaving 8 bases not matched to a gene. The CDR3, as DNA: TGTGCCAGCAGAAAAACAGGGGGTTCGGAGCAGTTCTTC. Its translation: CASRKTGGSEQFF.

The chain recombines TRBV30 with TRBJ2-3, with D unclear. Germline lookup yields CDR1 GTSNPN and CDR2 SVGIG (reference sequence). Trimming removed 0 bases at V and 0 bases at J, with 10 bases between. The CDR3 consists of 15 residues. CDR3 coding DNA: TGTGCCTGGAGTGTAATGACCCATAGCACAGATACGCAGTATTTT. It encodes CAWSVMTHSTDTQYF. Looking up the rest from reference TRBV30 and TRBJ2-3 gives the full variable domain: SQTIHQWPATLVQPVGSPLSLECTVEGTSNPNLYWYRQAAGRGLQLLFYSVGIGQISSEVPQNLSASRPQDRQFILSSKKLLLSDSGFYLCAWSVMTHSTDTQYFGPGTRLTVL.

About this clonotype itself: One end of the junction is discordant with germline, which a read error may explain. The V gene is TRBV12-3 or TRBV12-4, the J gene TRBJ1-6; D call uncertain. The CDR3 contains 16 residues. The CDR3 DNA sequence: TGTGCCAGCAGTTTAGCCTCCGATTTCTATAATTCACCCCTCCGCTTT. Its protein is CASSLASDFYNSPLRF.

In this sample, this clonotype turned up a few times. The chain uses TRBV5-5 and TRBJ1-2, with D perhaps TRBD1 (6 bases). The V end lost 0 bases, the J end lost 5 bases, and 17 bases lay between the germline ends. The CDR3 covers 16 residues. Germline CDR1 SGHKS, CDR2 YYEKEE (reference sequence). The CDR3 spells CASSLDPGALGYGYTF. The CDR3 region has the DNA TGTGCCAGCAGCTTGGATCCGGGGGCCCTAGGATATGGCTACACCTTC.

This rearrangement joins TRBV20-1 to TRBJ2-5, with TRBD2 as a possible D gene (5 bases). Between the trimmed V and J ends, which lost 6 bases and 1 base, there was a span of 33 bases. The CDR3 contains 20 residues. CDR1 DFQATT and CDR2 SNEGSKA come from the germline V gene (reference sequence). This CDR3 reads CSANETPKAVLGITQETQYF. For the CDR3, the DNA is TGCAGTGCCAACGAAACACCAAAGGCGGTACTAGGAATAACCCAAGAGACCCAGTACTTC.

This clonotype was seen a handful of times. This chain joins TRBV4-1 and TRBJ2-3; D is possibly TRBD2 (6 bases). The germline V gene has CDR1 MGHRA and CDR2 YSYEKL. The CDR3 is 17 amino acids. Deletions cut 0 bases from V and 1 base from J, with 14 bases between. In DNA form, the CDR3 reads TGCGCCAGCAGCCAAGATGCGGGGAATTCCGGCACAGATACGCAGTATTTT. It is translated as CASSQDAGNSGTDTQYF.

This chain links TRBV3-1 with TRBJ2-3, with 8 bases matching TRBD2. The CDR3 runs to 19 residues. The germline gives CDR1 LGHDT, CDR2 YNNKEL (reference sequence). V dropped 3 bases and J dropped 2; count of bases not matched to a gene: 16. The CDR3 DNA sequence: TGTGCCAGCAGCCAGGCGATTACTGGGGGACTAGTGACCACAGATACGCAGTATTTT. This sequence encodes CASSQAITGGLVTTDTQYF.

The rearrangement links TRBV4-3 to TRBJ2-7; the match to TRBD2 covers 8 bases. The V gene's germline CDR1 is LGHNA and CDR2 YSLEER. V lost 1 base to trimming and J lost 3 bases; unmatched junction nucleotides: 2. This CDR3 region has 14 residues. CDR3 sequence: CASSQVGTSYEQYF. In DNA, the CDR3 is TGCGCCAGCAGCCAAGTTGGGACTAGCTACGAGCAGTACTTC.

This clonotype was counted at least ten times. V is TRBV2 and J is TRBJ2-3; TRBD2 aligns across 12 bases. The ends lost 3 bases at V and 6 bases at J; junction bases unmatched: 1. In germline, CDR1 is SNHLY, CDR2 FYNNEI. CDR3 length equals 14 residues. CDR3 in amino acids: CASSETSGSDTQYF. CDR3 sequence (DNA): TGTGCCAGCAGTGAGACTAGCGGGAGTGATACGCAGTATTTT.

V is TRBV19 and J is TRBJ2-7; 8 bases are shared with TRBD1. Looked up from germline, CDR1 is LNHDA and CDR2 is SQIVND (reference sequence). The length of the CDR3 is 15 residues. Losses at the gene ends were 9 bases for V and 3 bases for J; bases not matched to a gene: 13. This CDR3 is CASSPAAGGIYEQYF. Written as DNA, the CDR3 is TGTGCCAGCTCTCCTGCCGCAGGGGGCATCTACGAGCAGTACTTC.

The V and J genes are TRBV12-3 or TRBV12-4 and TRBJ1-5; TRBD1 matches at 9 bases. Losses at the gene ends were 3 bases for V and 6 bases for J; bases not matched to a gene: 9. This CDR3 is 16 amino acids long. The CDR3 nucleotides read TGTGCCAGCAGTTTGAAGGGACAGGGTAGGGGTCAGCCCCAGCATTTT. It encodes CASSLKGQGRGQPQHF.

Details on this clonotype: This clone may be a read error of a much larger clone one base away. This chain joins TRBV9 and TRBJ2-7; no definite D call. The CDR3 has 16 amino acids. Germline CDR1 is SGDLS and CDR2 is YYNGEE. V lost 7 bases, J lost 2 bases, and 22 bases lay in between. The CDR3 protein is CASAGPSPRTPYEQYF. The CDR3, as DNA: TGTGCCAGCGCCGGGCCGTCCCCGCGTACCCCCTACGAGCAGTACTTC.

The CDR3 nucleotides are TGTGCCAGCAGTCCGCGGGACCTCTCTAGCACAGATACGCAGTATTTT. This gives the protein CASSPRDLSSTDTQYF. The V and J genes are TRBV27 and TRBJ2-3; possible D gene TRBD2, 6 bases. The germline CDR1 and CDR2 sequences are MNHEY and SMNVEV (reference sequence). V shed 5 bases and J shed 0 bases, with 15 bases lying between them. This CDR3 is 16 amino acids long.

This clonotype was counted at least ten times. A read error may produce the germline difference seen at one junction end. The rearrangement uses TRBV20-1 and TRBJ2-1; 9 positions match TRBD2. Per the germline V gene, CDR1 is DFQATT and CDR2 is SNEGSKA (reference sequence). The CDR3 is 15 residues long. The CDR3 loop is CSASRGASGVFEQLF. The CDR3 region has the DNA TGCAGTGCTAGTCGCGGAGCTAGCGGGGTTTTTGAGCAGTTATTC.

For this clonotype: A junction end diverges from the germline sequence, so it may reflect a read error. The chain joins TRBV2 to TRBJ2-1; D might be TRBD2 (6 bases). Germline V gene data show CDR1 as SNHLY and CDR2 as FYNNEI. CDR3 length equals 15 residues. CDR3 residues: CASRDPRDSYNAQFF. CDR3 bases: TGTGCCAGCAGGGACCCCCGGGACTCTTACAATGCGCAGTTCTTC.

At least ten counts were recorded for this clonotype. The rearrangement links TRBV5-6 to TRBJ2-3; D uncertain. From germline, CDR1 is SGHDT and CDR2 YYEEEE. CDR3 size: 16 residues. V lost 1 base to trimming and J lost 0 bases, with 12 bases between them. The CDR3 DNA follows: TGTGCCAGCAGCTTGCGCCTTGGCTCTAGCACAGATACGCAGTATTTT. It is translated as CASSLRLGSSTDTQYF.

This clonotype was counted many times. The chain recombines TRBV29-1 with TRBJ2-5, with 8 bases matching TRBD2. This CDR3 is built from 14 residues. Trimming took 3 bases from V and 3 from J; bases not matched to a gene: 6. In germline, CDR1 is SQVTM, CDR2 ANQGSEA. CDR3 loop: CSVEGLGVEETQYF. CDR3 coding DNA: TGCAGCGTTGAGGGACTAGGAGTTGAAGAGACCCAGTACTTC.

As for this clonotype: A read error may be the cause here, since a much bigger clone is one base away. The rearrangement uses TRBV12-3 or TRBV12-4 and TRBJ1-4, with a tentative D call TRBD1 (6 bases). V was pared by 4 bases and J by 7 bases, with 13 bases between. This CDR3 is 14 amino acids long. This chain's CDR3 is CASSSGGLSEKLFF. CDR3 coding DNA: TGTGCCAGCAGTTCCGGGGGGCTGAGTGAAAAACTGTTTTTT.